This TCR beta chain was documented in a study of blood T cell repertoires in COVID-19. In the study overall: Samples of COVID-19 (acute and convalescent) were obtained from the United States, Italy and Spain.

In germline, CDR1 is SGHVS, CDR2 FNYEAQ. The CDR3 runs to 14 residues. Germline trimming cut 5 bases from V and 3 bases from J; bases unmatched to any gene: 2. How the authors handled the data: Reference gene primer amplification in the assay estimated nucleated cell counts. Profiled with immunoSEQ multiplex PCR; TCRdb holds only in-frame clones, not every one. Clone size and V and J calls were adopted from that table, with D and trimming inferred from the DNA. The repertoire holds about 300,000 clones, with around four fifths as singletons. This TCR came from a woman in her fifties or sixties with acute or convalescent COVID-19. Sample: peripheral blood. V usage is TRBV7-6 and J usage is TRBJ1-4; 8 bases are shared with TRBD1. In DNA, the CDR3 is TGTGCCAGCAGCCCGACAGGGGCTAATGAAAAACTGTTTTTT. As protein: CASSPTGANEKLFF.